The clone carrying this T cell receptor beta chain was counted between two and nine times. Its antigen is still unknown. The sample comes from a study of T cells after yellow fever vaccination. Background on the study: Where fractions had low cell numbers, libraries were prepared from them with the SMART-Seq v4 Ultra Low Input RNA kit. The study's findings and limits: Booster sampling recovered most clones from primary vaccination (96% CD4, around 90% CD8). A limited proportion of clonotypes was detected within both the CD4 and CD8 compartments.

Germline assignment: CDR1 SEHNR and CDR2 FQNEAQ (reference sequence). The CDR3 runs 13 residues. The V and J ends lost 5 bases and 8 bases respectively, with 10 bases between them. Universal primer sites and UMIs were introduced during 5'RACE template-switching synthesis of TCR cDNA. TCRdb re-analysed the 5' RACE reads in MiXCR, keeping a single row per CDR3 protein. The table includes about 150,000 distinct CDR3 sequences, less than 8.5% detected once. The rearrangement joins TRBV7-9 to TRBJ1-6, with D unclear. The source of this sequence is a man aged 30 to 45 who received the YFV17D yellow fever vaccine. The material sequenced was CD4+ T cells sorted from PBMCs, taken 10 days after the yellow fever booster vaccination. CDR3 sequence: CASSPITDSPLHF. In DNA form, the CDR3 reads TGTGCCAGCAGCCCTATCACCGATTCACCCCTCCACTTT.